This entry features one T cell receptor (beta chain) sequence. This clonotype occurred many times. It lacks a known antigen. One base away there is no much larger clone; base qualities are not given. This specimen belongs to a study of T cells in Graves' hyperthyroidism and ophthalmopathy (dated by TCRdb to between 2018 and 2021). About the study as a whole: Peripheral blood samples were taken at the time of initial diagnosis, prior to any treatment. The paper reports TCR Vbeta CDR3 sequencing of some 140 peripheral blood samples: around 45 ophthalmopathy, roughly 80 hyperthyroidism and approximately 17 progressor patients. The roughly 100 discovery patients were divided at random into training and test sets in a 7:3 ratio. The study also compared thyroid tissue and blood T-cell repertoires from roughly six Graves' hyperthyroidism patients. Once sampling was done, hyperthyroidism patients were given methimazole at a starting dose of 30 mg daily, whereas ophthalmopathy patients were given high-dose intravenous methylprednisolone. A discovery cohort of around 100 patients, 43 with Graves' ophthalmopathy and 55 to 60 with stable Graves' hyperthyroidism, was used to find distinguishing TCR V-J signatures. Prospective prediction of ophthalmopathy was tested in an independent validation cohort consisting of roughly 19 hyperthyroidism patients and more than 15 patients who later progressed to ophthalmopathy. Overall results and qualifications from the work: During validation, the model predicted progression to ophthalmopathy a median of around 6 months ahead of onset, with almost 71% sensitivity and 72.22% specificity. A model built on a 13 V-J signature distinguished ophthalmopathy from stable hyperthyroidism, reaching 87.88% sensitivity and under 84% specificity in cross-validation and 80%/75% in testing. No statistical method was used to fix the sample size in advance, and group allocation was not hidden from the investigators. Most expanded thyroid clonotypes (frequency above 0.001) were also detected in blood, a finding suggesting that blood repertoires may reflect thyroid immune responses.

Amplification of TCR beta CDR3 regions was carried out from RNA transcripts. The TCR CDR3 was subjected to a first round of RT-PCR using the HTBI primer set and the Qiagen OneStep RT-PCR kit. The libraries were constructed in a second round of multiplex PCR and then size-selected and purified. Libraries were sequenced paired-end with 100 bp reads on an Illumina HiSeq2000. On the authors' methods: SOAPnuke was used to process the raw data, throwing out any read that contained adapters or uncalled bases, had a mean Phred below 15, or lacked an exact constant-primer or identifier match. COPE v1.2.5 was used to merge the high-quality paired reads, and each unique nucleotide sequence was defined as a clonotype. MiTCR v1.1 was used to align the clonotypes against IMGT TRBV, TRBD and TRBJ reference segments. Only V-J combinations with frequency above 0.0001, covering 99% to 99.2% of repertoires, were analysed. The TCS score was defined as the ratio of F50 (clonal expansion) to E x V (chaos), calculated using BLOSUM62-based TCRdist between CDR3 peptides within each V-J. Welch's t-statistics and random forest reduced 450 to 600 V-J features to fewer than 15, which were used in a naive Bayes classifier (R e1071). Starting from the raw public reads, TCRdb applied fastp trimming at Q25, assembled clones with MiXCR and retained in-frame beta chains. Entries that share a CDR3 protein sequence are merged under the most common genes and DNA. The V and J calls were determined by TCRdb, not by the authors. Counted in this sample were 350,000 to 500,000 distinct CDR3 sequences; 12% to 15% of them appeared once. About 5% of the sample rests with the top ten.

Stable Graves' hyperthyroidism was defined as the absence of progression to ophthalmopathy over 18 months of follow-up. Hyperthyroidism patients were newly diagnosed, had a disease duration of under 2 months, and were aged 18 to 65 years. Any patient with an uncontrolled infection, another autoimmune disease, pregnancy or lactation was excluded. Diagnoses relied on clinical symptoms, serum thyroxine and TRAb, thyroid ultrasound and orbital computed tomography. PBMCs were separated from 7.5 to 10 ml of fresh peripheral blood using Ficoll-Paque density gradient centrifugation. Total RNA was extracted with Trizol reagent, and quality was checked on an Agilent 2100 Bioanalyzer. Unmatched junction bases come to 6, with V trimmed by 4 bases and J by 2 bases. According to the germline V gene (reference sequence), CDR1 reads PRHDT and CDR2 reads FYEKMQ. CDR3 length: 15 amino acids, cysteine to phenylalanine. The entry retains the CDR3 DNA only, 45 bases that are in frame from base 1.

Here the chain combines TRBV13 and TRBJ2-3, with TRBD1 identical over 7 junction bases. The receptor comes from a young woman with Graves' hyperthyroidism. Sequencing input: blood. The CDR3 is CASSSGGQFTDTQYF. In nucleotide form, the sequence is TGTGCCAGCAGCTCAGGGGGACAGTTCACAGATACGCAGTATTTT.